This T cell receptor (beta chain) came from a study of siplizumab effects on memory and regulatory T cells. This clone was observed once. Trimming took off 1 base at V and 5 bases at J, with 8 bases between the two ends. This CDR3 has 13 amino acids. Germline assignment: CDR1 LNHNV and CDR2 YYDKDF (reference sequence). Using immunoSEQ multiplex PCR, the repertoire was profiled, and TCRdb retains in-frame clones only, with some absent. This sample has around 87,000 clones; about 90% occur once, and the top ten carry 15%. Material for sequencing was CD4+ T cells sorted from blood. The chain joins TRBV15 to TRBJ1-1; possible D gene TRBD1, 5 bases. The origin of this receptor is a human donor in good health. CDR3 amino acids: CATSRVGGTEAFF. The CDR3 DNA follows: TGTGCCACCAGCAGAGTTGGGGGAACTGAAGCTTTCTTT. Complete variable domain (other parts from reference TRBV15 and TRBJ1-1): DAMVIQNPRYQVTQFGKPVTLSCSQTLNHNVMYWYQQKSSQAPKLLFHYYDKDFNNEADTPDNFQSRRPNTSFCFLDIRSPGLGDTAMYLCATSRVGGTEAFFGQGTRLTVV.